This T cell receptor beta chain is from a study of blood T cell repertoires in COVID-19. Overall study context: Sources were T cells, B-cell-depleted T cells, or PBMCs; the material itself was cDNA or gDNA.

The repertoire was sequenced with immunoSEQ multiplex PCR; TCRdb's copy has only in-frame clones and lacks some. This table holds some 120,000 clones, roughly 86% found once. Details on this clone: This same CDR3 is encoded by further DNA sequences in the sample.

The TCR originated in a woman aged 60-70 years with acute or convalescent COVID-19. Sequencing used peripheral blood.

CDR3: CASSSLAGGPDTQYF. Written as DNA, the CDR3 is TGTGCCAGCAGCTCCCTAGCGGGAGGTCCAGATACGCAGTATTTT. The chain recombines TRBV7-2 with TRBJ2-3; TRBD2 agrees at 11 bases. Trimming removed 4 bases from V and 4 bases from J; junction bases left unmatched: 4. This CDR3 region has 15 residues. The germline V gene has CDR1 SGHTA and CDR2 FQGNSA.